This TCR beta chain was documented in a study of T-cell reconstitution after alpha-beta-depleted transplantation in children. Study-wide results and caveats: Several hundred expanded graft clones reportedly supplied alpha-beta T cells about two months after transplant. Surviving recipient cells, namely T cells and thymic progenitors, were the source of high day-60 TCRbeta diversity in some patients.

The CDR3 loop spans 13 amino acids. Trimming cost V 7 bases and J 7 bases; bases outside gene matches: 4. CDR1 and CDR2 (germline): MDHEN, SYDVKM. A remark on this clonotype: The antigen is not known.

Researchers prepared the TCRbeta library using unique molecular identifiers, the study reports. TCRdb reprocessed the PCR reads via MiXCR and lists one record per CDR3 protein. The sample includes more than 500,000 distinct CDR3 sequences, about an eighth of them seen just once. The chain has TRBV28 and TRBJ2-1; 10 bases fit TRBD2. The sequencing used PBMCs, mostly from graft donor cells, collected 180 days after TCRalphabeta/CD19-depleted stem cell transplant. The receptor comes from a female patient aged 2 to 10 who had a stem cell transplant for aplastic anemia, so the T cells may come from the graft donor. CDR3 protein: CASIGLADNEQFF. For the CDR3, the DNA is TGTGCCAGCATAGGACTAGCGGATAATGAGCAGTTCTTC.